This paragraph covers one TCR beta chain sequence. By its share of the sample, this clonotype is large (0.1 to 1%). Its binding antigen is unknown. Within one base of it there is no much larger clone, and no base qualities were kept. TCR alpha and beta CDR3 regions were amplified with the iRepertoire nested amplicon-rescue multiplex PCR (arm-PCR) platform from RNA. The input for one-step reverse transcription and amplification was about 95-450 ng of either tissue mRNA or PBMC total RNA. Following bead purification, Illumina adapters were added through a secondary multiplex PCR, and the libraries were then gel-purified between 200 and 400 bp. Libraries carried internal 6-nucleotide barcodes used for demultiplexing. Sequencing of libraries was performed on an Illumina MiSeq with 2x220 or 2x250 nucleotide paired-end reads. The paper's data handling went like this. Paired reads were merged with FLASH 1.2.11 and aligned to the GRCh37 human genome with BWA-MEM before extracting TRA and TRB reads. For V and J assignment, an IMGT-derived reference of cassette sequences and CDR3 motifs that included pseudogenes was used. Reads were translated in three frames, and productive CDR3s were defined as those with a C...FGXG motif and no stop codons. A clonotype was defined as a unique combination of a V-J cassette pair and a CDR3 amino acid sequence. Hamming distance filtering was applied to reads, with thresholds set by the sequence error rate of each sample in mapped regions. TCRdb trimmed the raw reads at Q25, called clones with MiXCR and kept productive beta chains. Here each entry gathers all rows of one CDR3 protein and keeps the most common genes and DNA. These V and J calls rely on TCRdb rather than the paper's analysis. The sample table shows 170,000 or so distinct CDR3 sequences, and about 47% are seen once. Of the sample, roughly 5.5% is held by the ten largest clones.

The germline ends are 14 bases apart after V is trimmed by 3 bases and J by 5 bases. CDR1 is given as MNHEY and CDR2 as SMNVEV, both from the germline V gene (reference sequence). From cysteine to phenylalanine, the CDR3 is 15 amino acids long. The read is trimmed to its CDR3 DNA, 45 bases read in frame from base 1. The source of the sample is a study of glioma-infiltrating T cells (dated by TCRdb to about 2016). Broadly, across the study: Sequencing of TCR alpha- and beta-chain repertoires was performed on glioma tissue, on non-neoplastic brain tissue, and on matched peripheral blood mononuclear cells. To measure divergence between tissue and blood T-cell populations, each tissue-infiltrating repertoire was compared with the peripheral blood repertoire of the same patient. The paired cohort comprised three low-grade glioma patients, about eight primary glioblastoma patients and three non-glioma patients contributing non-neoplastic brain tissue.

Points the paper makes about the study in general: The group comparisons were based on small numbers of patients: three non-neoplastic, three low-grade glioma and roughly eight glioblastoma patients. Very few CDR3 sequences were found to be shared between tissue and blood, and this scarcity was attributed to high CDR3 diversity and limited sampling. VJ-independent divergence between tissue and blood was lower than expected in non-neoplastic patients but higher than expected in all gliomas, particularly low-grade gliomas.

The receptor comes from a human donor with low-grade glioma or glioblastoma, undergoing nonglioma brain surgery, or in good health (not recorded which). Recombination linked TRBV27 to TRBJ2-1, with TRBD1 as a weak D call on 5 bases. Sequencing was done on a sample of glioma tissue, nonneoplastic brain tissue, or PBMCs (not recorded which). The DNA reads as follows: TGTGCCAGCAGTTTCGACTGGGCAGGGAACAATGAGCAGTTCTTC. This sequence encodes CASSFDWAGNNEQFF.